This T cell receptor beta chain comes out of a study of cytomegalovirus exposure and HLA in healthy donors. Whole-study findings and limits: HLA alleles were associated with fewer than 20,000 TCR beta sequences in a later analysis at 0.05 false discovery rate. A later analysis linked a missense variant in DCLRE1C to the trimming of TCR beta V and J genes.

Likely unrecorded immune exposures existed in these nominally healthy donors. The CDR3 has 14 residues. V was clipped by 6 bases and J by 0 bases, with 11 bases between them. Germline V gene sequence: CDR1 MNHNY, CDR2 SVGAGI (reference sequence). The PCR made use of 60 Vbeta and 13 Jbeta primers. Authors' processing steps: Among the unique TCR beta chains that a later analysis counted, about 79 million in all, about 12 million were shared. Measured with immunoSEQ multiplex PCR; TCRdb has only the in-frame clones, and not every one. V and J calls and clone size are those listed in that table; D and trimming were worked out from the DNA. The data show approximately 170,000 clones, about 80% seen once. Details on this clone: Antigen specificity is unknown.

This TCR came from a woman aged 45-65 years in good health and CMV-seronegative. The source material was PBMCs. The chain is built from TRBV6-6 and TRBJ1-1, with D maybe TRBD1 (6 bases). The CDR3 loop reads CASSPGQMNTEAFF. DNA for the CDR3: TGTGCCAGCAGCCCGGGACAAATGAACACTGAAGCTTTCTTT.